This T cell receptor beta chain was captured in a study of blood T cell repertoires in COVID-19. Whole-study context: Italy, Spain and the United States were the sources of the convalescent and acute COVID-19 samples.

Participants came from about two dozen US areas, aged about 18 to 100 years. Self-reported history from a screening survey and questionnaire set each donor's cohort. Each recovered donor of Cohort 3 presented with two negative PCRs, clearance, or symptom resolution. Data came from immunoSEQ multiplex PCR; TCRdb stores just in-frame clones and leaves some out. The sample gives some 100,000 clones, around 86% of which show up once; about 2.5% is in the top ten. Germline CDR1 is LNHDA and CDR2 is SQIVND (reference sequence). The CDR3 extends over 15 amino acids. V was trimmed by 6 bases and J by 0 bases, leaving 12 bases between them.

Sequencing was performed on PBMCs or T cells enriched from blood (not recorded which). The sequence was obtained from a woman aged 45-65 years who had recovered from COVID-19. The chain uses TRBV19 and TRBJ2-1; tentatively, D is TRBD2 (6 bases). The CDR3 loop is CASSRRASSYNEQFF. In DNA, the CDR3 is TGTGCCAGTAGCCGGAGGGCCTCCTCCTACAATGAGCAGTTCTTC. Supplemented by reference TRBV19 and TRBJ2-1, the full variable domain reads DGGITQSPKYLFRKEGQNVTLSCEQNLNHDAMYWYRQDPGQGLRLIYYSQIVNDFQKGDIAEGYSVSREKKESFPLTVTSAQKNPTAFYLCASSRRASSYNEQFFGPGTRLTVL.